These 20 T cell receptor beta chains came from one sample sequenced in a study of vaccination effects on CD4 cells after COVID-19. Sequenced by immunoSEQ multiplex PCR; TCRdb stores in-frame clones only, minus some. This table holds 55,000 to 70,000 clones, 76% found once. Their specific antigens are unknown. Using viral peptide pools, the ViraFEST assay grew out antigen-specific CD4+ T cells prior to sequencing. Cells that had been cultured for 10 days were the source of isolated CD4+ T cells. Each participant received a vaccine that was either BNT162b2 or mRNA-1273, given as two doses. This specimen was CD4+ T cells from PBMCs cultured with HCoV-OC43 spike peptides, taken after COVID-19 vaccination. Subset noted: HCoV-OC43 spike overlapping peptide pool stimulation. These receptors were taken from a human donor who received a COVID-19 vaccine.

This chain links TRBV18 with TRBJ2-1; D call uncertain. V was cut by 2 bases and J by 1 base, with 9 bases left in between. Germline CDR1 and CDR2: KGHSH and LQKENI. The CDR3 runs 15 residues. CDR3 bases: TGTGCCAGCTCACCAAGTATTACGTCCTACAATGAGCAGTTCTTC. As protein: CASSPSITSYNEQFF.

Points on this clone: This same CDR3 is encoded by further DNA sequences in the sample. V is TRBV6-5 and J is TRBJ1-2; D is possibly TRBD1 (5 bases). V shed 5 bases and J shed 8 bases, with 12 bases lying between them. The CDR3 is made up of 12 amino acids. Germline loops: CDR1 MNHEY, CDR2 SVGAGI. As DNA, the CDR3 is TGTGCCAGCAGTACGGGGGGTCCCGGCTACACCTTC. Its protein is CASSTGGPGYTF.

This clone was counted a few times. The chain carries TRBV24-1 and TRBJ1-2; 10 nucleotides agree with TRBD1. The germline V gene has CDR1 KGHDR and CDR2 SFDVKD. There are 16 residues in the CDR3. V shed 3 bases and J 4 bases; nucleotides not matched to a gene: 7. CDR3 nucleotide sequence: TGTGCCACCAGTGATGCCGGGACAGGGGAGGTCTATGGCTACACCTTC. Encoded protein: CATSDAGTGEVYGYTF.

The V call is TRBV25-1, the J call TRBJ2-1, with 9 bases identical to TRBD1. CDR3 length: 15 amino acids. The J segment lost 6 bases and the V segment lost 6 bases, leaving 9 bases of the junction unmatched. Germline CDR1 MGHDK, CDR2 SYGVNS. As DNA, the CDR3 is TGTGCCAGCAGCGACCCCGGGACAGGGACCAATGAGCAGTTCTTC. Translated, it gives CASSDPGTGTNEQFF.

The chain joins TRBV5-6 to TRBJ2-5, with 8 bases aligning to TRBD1. CDR1 and CDR2 (germline): SGHDT, YYEEEE. CDR3 length equals 16 residues. After removal of 1 base from V and 5 bases from J, the junction contained 10 bases not matched to a gene. Written as DNA, the CDR3 is TGTGCCAGCAGCTTGAGCCCCCAGGGGGCGGGGGAGACCCAGTACTTC. It codes for CASSLSPQGAGETQYF.

This clone was counted only a few times. The J gene is TRBJ1-5, the V gene TRBV10-2; no definite D call. Germline V gene sequence: CDR1 WSHSY, CDR2 SAAADI. The CDR3 has 14 amino acids. Trimming removed 2 bases at V and 3 bases at J, with 8 bases between. The CDR3 sequence: CASSEGRDNQPQHF. The CDR3 DNA is TGCGCCAGCAGTGAGGGACGGGACAATCAGCCCCAGCATTTT.

The chain recombines TRBV29-1 with TRBJ2-3; unclear D gene. The ends were cut back, 4 bases at V and 6 bases at J, with 8 bases in the middle. In germline, CDR1 is SQVTM, CDR2 ANQGSEA. The CDR3 covers 11 residues. CDR3 region: CSVGGGDTQYF. The CDR3 nucleotides read TGCAGCGTTGGAGGTGGCGATACGCAGTATTTT.

This sequence joins TRBV7-8 and TRBJ1-5, with D possibly being TRBD1 (5 bases). CDR1 and CDR2 (germline): SGHVS, FQNEAQ. The CDR3 contains 17 residues. The V end lost 0 bases, the J end lost 6 bases, and 18 bases lay between the germline ends. The CDR3 protein is CASSLALGEGEGQPQHF. The CDR3 DNA is TGTGCCAGCAGCTTAGCCTTAGGGGAGGGTGAGGGTCAGCCCCAGCATTTT.

The chain has TRBV12-2 and TRBJ2-7. TRBV12-2 is recorded as a pseudogene. This CDR3 has 12 residues. Here the CDR3 reads CASRLVLGEQYV. CDR3 sequence (DNA): TGTGCAAGTCGCTTAGTCCTTGGGGAGCAGTACGTC.

This rearrangement joins TRBV27 to TRBJ2-7; 7 nucleotides match TRBD1. Germline values: CDR1 MNHEY, CDR2 SMNVEV (reference sequence). V lost 9 bases, J lost 2 bases, and 13 bases stayed unmatched. The CDR3 extends over 15 amino acids. The CDR3 DNA is TGTGCCAGTTCTCCCTCGACAGGGCGAACCTACGAGCAGTACGTC. It yields the protein CASSPSTGRTYEQYV.

This clone was recorded a few times. V is TRBV7-2 and J is TRBJ1-1; no definite D call. Trimming shortened V by 3 bases and J by 4 bases, and 12 bases separated the two germline ends. The CDR3 has 14 residues. The germline CDR1 and CDR2 sequences are SGHTA and FQGNSA. Here the CDR3 reads CASSFQLGGTEAFF. The CDR3 DNA follows: TGTGCCAGCAGCTTTCAGCTAGGAGGCACTGAAGCTTTCTTT.

This clone has just a few counts. The DNA of the CDR3 is TGTGCCAGCAGCTTAGGCGGGACTTGGGAGACCCAGTACTTC. It codes for CASSLGGTWETQYF. The rearrangement joins TRBV7-9 to TRBJ2-5, with a weak D call TRBD2 (6 bases). Trimming took off 1 base at V and 5 bases at J, with 11 bases between the two ends. This CDR3 is built from 14 residues. Germline V gene lookup returns CDR1 SEHNR and CDR2 FQNEAQ (reference sequence).

V gene TRBV7-2 combines with J gene TRBJ1-3; D not resolved. V lost 5 bases and J lost 0, with 11 bases in between. The germline gives CDR1 SGHTA, CDR2 FQGNSA. The CDR3 covers 15 residues. Written as DNA, the CDR3 is TGTGCCAGCAGCCCAAGACCCACCTCTGGAAACACCATATATTTT. Protein sequence: CASSPRPTSGNTIYF.

The rearrangement joins TRBV7-2 to TRBJ1-1; weak D call: TRBD1 (5 bases). This CDR3 has 16 residues. Germline loops: CDR1 SGHTA, CDR2 FQGNSA. V dropped 2 bases and J dropped 1 base, with 14 bases sitting between them. CDR3 sequence (DNA): TGTGCCAGCAGCTTAAAGTCAGCGGGGGAGAACACTGAAGCTTTCTTT. It codes for CASSLKSAGENTEAFF. Looking up the rest from reference TRBV7-2 and TRBJ1-1 gives the full variable domain: GAGVSQSPSNKVTEKGKDVELRCDPISGHTALYWYRQSLGQGLEFLIYFQGNSAPDKSGLPSDRFSAERTGGSVSTLTIQRTQQEDSAVYLCASSLKSAGENTEAFFGQGTRLTVV.

The chain joins TRBV7-2 to TRBJ2-6; D is ambiguous. Germline loops: CDR1 SGHTA, CDR2 FQGNSA. Trimming pared 1 base from V and 2 bases from J, leaving 6 bases between. This CDR3 has 15 amino acids. The CDR3 is CASSLGSAGANVLTF. CDR3 sequence (DNA): TGTGCCAGCAGCTTAGGAAGTGCTGGGGCCAACGTCCTGACTTTC.

The CDR3 reads CAAHGDRNNEQFF. The CDR3 nucleotides read TGTGCCGCTCACGGGGACAGGAACAATGAGCAGTTCTTC. The V gene is TRBV10-3, the J gene TRBJ2-1; 8 nucleotides match TRBD1. J gave up 5 bases and V 11 bases, and 8 bases lay outside the gene matches. This CDR3 has 13 residues. CDR1 and CDR2 from the germline V gene are ENHRY and SYGVKD.

This clone was detected a few times. The chain couples TRBV6-5 to TRBJ2-2, with D hard to call. Germline lookup yields CDR1 MNHEY and CDR2 SVGAGI. CDR3 length equals 16 residues. Trimming cost V 2 bases and J 1 base, with 11 bases left between them. CDR3 amino acids: CASSYGYLLNTGELFF. The CDR3 DNA is TGTGCCAGCAGTTACGGATACTTACTGAACACCGGGGAGCTGTTTTTT.

This clone was picked up one time. The V gene is TRBV7-3, the J gene TRBJ2-5; tentatively, D is TRBD2 (7 bases). Looked up from germline, CDR1 is SGHTA and CDR2 is FQGTGA. The CDR3 loop spans 15 amino acids. Trimming removed 4 bases at V and 4 bases at J, with 16 bases between. The CDR3 reads CASSSSGGQLETQYF. CDR3 DNA: TGTGCCAGCAGCTCGTCGGGGGGCCAATTAGAGACCCAGTACTTC.

V is TRBV4-1 and J is TRBJ2-5; either TRBD1 or TRBD2 may fit D (6 bases each). Germline V gene sequence: CDR1 MGHRA, CDR2 YSYEKL. Trimming took off 1 base at V and 5 bases at J, with 14 bases between the two ends. There are 15 residues in the CDR3. In DNA, the CDR3 is TGCGCCAGCAGCCAAGTCGGGGGCTCAATGGAGACCCAGTACTTC. Amino acid sequence: CASSQVGGSMETQYF.

The chain is built from TRBV5-1 and TRBJ2-5, with D unclear. V was cut by 4 bases and J by 4 bases, with 14 bases left in between. CDR1 and CDR2 (germline): SGHRS, YFSETQ. The CDR3 sequence is 14 residues long. The CDR3 DNA reads TGCGCCAGCAGCCTAACACGGTCGGGAGAGACCCAGTACTTC. It encodes CASSLTRSGETQYF.